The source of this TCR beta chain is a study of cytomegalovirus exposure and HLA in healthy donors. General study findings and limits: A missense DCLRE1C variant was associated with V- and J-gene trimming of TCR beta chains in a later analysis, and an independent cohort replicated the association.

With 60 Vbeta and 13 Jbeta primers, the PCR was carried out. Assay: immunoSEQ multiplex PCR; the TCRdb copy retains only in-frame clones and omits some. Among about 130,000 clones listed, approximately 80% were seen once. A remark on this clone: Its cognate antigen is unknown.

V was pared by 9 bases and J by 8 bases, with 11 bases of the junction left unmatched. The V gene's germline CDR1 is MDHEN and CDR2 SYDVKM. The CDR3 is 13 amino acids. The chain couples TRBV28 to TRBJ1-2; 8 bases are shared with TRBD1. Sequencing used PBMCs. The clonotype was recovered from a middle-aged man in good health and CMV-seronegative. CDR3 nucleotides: TGTGCCAGTCGTCCGATGACAGGGGTGGGCTACACCTTC. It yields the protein CASRPMTGVGYTF.